This entry lists 13 T cell receptor beta chains sequenced from one sample in a study of T cell repertoires in cytomegalovirus infection. The antigens of these receptors remain unknown. TCRdb recomputed calls from the reads with MiXCR, one row per CDR3 protein. The sample contains under 200,000 distinct CDR3 sequences, 20% to 25% of which appear only once. The specimen comprised CD8+ T cells from cultured PBMCs, sampled from culture after CMV antigen stimulation. These receptors were taken from a human donor in good health (CMV status not recorded). Some clones in this sample may be carry-over from other donors' samples.

V is TRBV7-2 and J is TRBJ1-4; D is possibly TRBD1 (5 bases). Germline CDR1 SGHTA, CDR2 FQGNSA. V lost 5 bases and J lost 5, with 18 bases in between. The CDR3 contains 16 residues. CDR3 nucleotides: TGTGCCAGCAGCCAAGCCACCGGGACCGAGAATGAAAAACTGTTTTTT. It yields the protein CASSQATGTENEKLFF. The full variable domain, its missing parts supplied by reference TRBV7-2 and TRBJ1-4, is GAGVSQSPSNKVTEKGKDVELRCDPISGHTALYWYRQSLGQGLEFLIYFQGNSAPDKSGLPSDRFSAERTGGSVSTLTIQRTQQEDSAVYLCASSQATGTENEKLFFGSGTQLSVL.

Only a few counts were recorded for this clonotype. CDR3 DNA: TGCGCCAGCAGCACGAGCGGAGGTATAAACATTCAGTACTTC. It yields the protein CASSTSGGINIQYF. The chain is built from TRBV4-1 and TRBJ2-4; maybe TRBD2 (5 bases). Germline V gene data show CDR1 as MGHRA and CDR2 as YSYEKL. The CDR3 contains 14 residues. V lost 5 bases and J lost 6, with 14 bases in between.

This clonotype has a handful of counts. The chain is built from TRBV7-2 and TRBJ1-2; no definite D call. The CDR3 is 15 amino acids. V gave up 1 base and J gave up 5 bases, with 14 bases separating them. Per the germline V gene, CDR1 is SGHTA and CDR2 is FQGNSA. CDR3 DNA: TGTGCCAGCAGCTTAGGATTGGGGTTCGATTATGGCTACACCTTC. Translating it yields CASSLGLGFDYGYTF.

A note on this clonotype: One end of the junction is discordant with germline, which a read error may explain. This chain uses TRBV5-3 with TRBJ1-2; D is undetermined. TRBV5-3 is an open reading frame whose function is uncertain. This CDR3 is built from 15 residues. CDR3 nucleotides: TGTGCCAGCAGCTTGGTCGGAGAATCTAACTATGGCTACACCTTC. Translating it yields CASSLVGESNYGYTF.

This clonotype has only a few counts. This chain joins TRBV5-5 and TRBJ1-1; unclear D gene. Trimming shortened V by 0 bases and J by 1 base, and 13 bases separated the two germline ends. The CDR3 extends over 16 amino acids. The germline gives CDR1 SGHKS, CDR2 YYEKEE (reference sequence). Here the CDR3 reads CASSLEVGVSNTEAFF. In DNA, the CDR3 is TGTGCCAGCAGCTTGGAGGTCGGAGTTTCGAACACTGAAGCTTTCTTT.

V gene TRBV7-6 combines with J gene TRBJ2-3, with unresolved D. The CDR3 loop spans 11 amino acids. V lost 6 bases, J lost 5 bases, and 6 bases lay in between. Looked up from germline, CDR1 is SGHVS and CDR2 is FNYEAQ. The CDR3 DNA reads TGTGCCAGCAGGGGGTTAGATACGCAGTATTTT. Protein product: CASRGLDTQYF.

This clonotype turned up a few times. The CDR3 DNA is TGTGCCAGCAGCTTAAGGCTGGGGGGGGAGGCAAAAACACCCCTCCACTTT. Its protein product is CASSLRLGGEAKTPLHF. The chain uses TRBV7-2 and TRBJ1-6; a possible D gene is TRBD1 (5 bases). Germline V gene data show CDR1 as SGHTA and CDR2 as FQGNSA. The CDR3 consists of 17 residues. V lost 2 bases and J 11 bases, leaving 22 bases between the germline ends.

This clonotype was counted between two and nine times. The chain combines TRBV7-3 with TRBJ2-7; maybe TRBD1 (5 bases). The CDR3 covers 16 residues. V was cut by 0 bases and J by 5 bases, with 17 bases left in between. CDR1 and CDR2 from the germline V gene are SGHTA and FQGTGA. CDR3 nucleotide sequence: TGTGCCAGCAGCTTAACGAGAATGGGCAGGGCCCACGAGCAGTACTTC. Encoded protein: CASSLTRMGRAHEQYF.

In its sample, this clonotype was seen a few times. The chain couples TRBV12-3 or TRBV12-4 to TRBJ1-2; D not resolved. This CDR3 has 15 residues. Trimming removed 6 bases at V and 4 bases at J, with 18 bases between. CDR3 DNA sequence: TGTGCCAGCAGCCCGGAGGGCGGGATCACCTATGGCTACACCTTC. It codes for CASSPEGGITYGYTF.

The chain is built from TRBV7-9 and TRBJ2-7; D ambiguous. V lost 4 bases, J lost 0 bases, and 19 bases lay in between. Germline V gene lookup returns CDR1 SEHNR and CDR2 FQNEAQ (reference sequence). The CDR3 length is 17 residues. The CDR3 DNA reads as TGTGCCAGCAGCTCTTCCGGTCGTGTCCCGTACTCCTACGAGCAGTACTTC. Amino acid sequence: CASSSSGRVPYSYEQYF.

This clonotype was counted a few times. The chain is built from TRBV11-2 and TRBJ2-2; D is uncertain. The CDR3 has 16 amino acids. From germline, CDR1 is SGHAT and CDR2 FQNNGV. V lost 2 bases to trimming and J lost 6 bases, with 16 bases between them. CDR3 region: CASSLQLRLGPGELFF. CDR3 in DNA: TGTGCCAGCAGCTTACAACTGAGGCTGGGCCCCGGGGAGCTGTTTTTT.

The CDR3 DNA is TGTGCCAGCAGCTTAGTAGAGGGGTTGACTAGCGGGGGGGTTCCCAGCGCCTACGAGCAGTACTTC. Translation gives CASSLVEGLTSGGVPSAYEQYF. The rearrangement uses TRBV7-2 and TRBJ2-7; 14 nucleotides agree with TRBD2. The V gene's germline CDR1 is SGHTA and CDR2 FQGNSA. V trimming: 1 base; J trimming: 2 bases; junction bases outside the gene matches: 19. The CDR3 runs to 22 residues.

The gene calls are TRBV7-9 and TRBJ1-1; D remains unclear. From germline, CDR1 is SEHNR and CDR2 FQNEAQ (reference sequence). V was clipped by 1 base and J by 1 base, with 7 bases between them. The CDR3 is 14 amino acids. The CDR3 sequence is CASSLDRQNTEAFF. In DNA form, the CDR3 reads TGTGCCAGCAGCTTAGACAGACAGAACACTGAAGCTTTCTTT.